This T cell receptor (beta chain) was sequenced in a study of blood T cell repertoires in COVID-19. Overall study: Donors in the United States, Italy and Spain gave samples during acute or convalescent COVID-19.

The CDR3 covers 16 residues. J lost 7 bases, V lost 1 base, and 5 bases had no gene match. Germline V CDR1 and CDR2: SGHDN, FVKESK. Method: immunoSEQ multiplex PCR; TCRdb's copy keeps in-frame clones and lacks some. This table holds over 150,000 clones, approximately 86% found once. V is TRBV14 and J is TRBJ2-1; TRBD2 matches at 12 bases. The TCR originated in a woman older than 75 with COVID-19, enrolled during active disease. The sequenced material came from peripheral blood. CDR3: CASSQALAGGVNEQFF. CDR3 DNA: TGTGCCAGCAGCCAAGCTCTAGCGGGAGGGGTAAATGAGCAGTTCTTC.